Listed below are T cell receptor beta chains from one sample, sequenced in a study of T cell responses to AZD1222 COVID-19 vaccine. Using immunoSEQ multiplex PCR, the repertoire was profiled, and TCRdb retains in-frame clones only, with some absent. The table has about 140,000 clones, 85% to 90% seen once; the top ten hold about 5.9%. Sequencing used peripheral blood, obtained on day 0 of AZD1222 vaccination. The receptor set was obtained from an adult in good health. CDR3s include the opening cysteine and the closing phenylalanine or tryptophan. A D gene is named only where the DNA matches it firmly. Some rows have no size entry. The others give once, few or many, or a class for an expanded clone.

J: TRBJ2-5
V: TRBV3-1/TRBV3-2
size: once
D: TRBD1
DNA: TGTGCCAGCAGCCAGGTCTTAGGACAGGGGAACGAGACCCAGTACTTC
CDR3: CASSQVLGQGNETQYF

J: TRBJ2-1
V: TRBV11-2
size: -
D: TRBD2
DNA: TGTGCCAGCAGCCATGGGACTAGCGGGGGGAAATACAATGAGCAGTTCTTC
CDR3: CASSHGTSGGKYNEQFF

J: TRBJ1-2
V: TRBV11-2
size: -
D: -
DNA: TGTGCCAGCAGCCAGGGATACTATGGCTACACCTTC
CDR3: CASSQGYYGYTF

J: TRBJ2-2
V: TRBV24-1
size: -
D: -
DNA: TGTGCCACCAGTGATTCCCACGAGACGAACACCGGGGAGCTGTTTTTT
CDR3: CATSDSHETNTGELFF

J: TRBJ1-1
V: TRBV6-2/TRBV6-3
size: once
D: -
DNA: TGTGCCAGCAGTTACCGGGTGGAGGGTGAAGCTTTCTTT
CDR3: CASSYRVEGEAFF

J: TRBJ2-2
V: TRBV6-2/TRBV6-3
size: -
D: -
DNA: TGTGCCAGCAGCCCTATCCCCGGGGAGCTGTTTTTT
CDR3: CASSPIPGELFF

J: TRBJ1-1
V: TRBV19
size: -
D: -
DNA: TGTGCCAGTAGTCGGAAACAGGTGGGCACTGAAGCTTTCTTT
CDR3: CASSRKQVGTEAFF

J: TRBJ1-5
V: TRBV5-1
size: once
D: TRBD1
DNA: TGCGCCAGCAGCCCCGGACAGGGGACTAATCAGCCCCAGCATTTT
CDR3: CASSPGQGTNQPQHF

J: TRBJ1-3
V: TRBV28
size: -
D: TRBD1
DNA: TGTGCCAGCAGTTTAAGGACAGGCAGTTTCTCTGGAAACACCATATATTTT
CDR3: CASSLRTGSFSGNTIYF

J: TRBJ1-1
V: TRBV11-3
size: -
D: -
DNA: TGTGCCAGCAGCTTATCTGGGGACACTGAAGCTTTCTTT
CDR3: CASSLSGDTEAFF

J: TRBJ1-5
V: TRBV19
size: -
D: TRBD1
DNA: TGTGCCAGTAGTATCCAGGGGGGCAATCAGCCCCAGCATTTT
CDR3: CASSIQGGNQPQHF

J: TRBJ1-1
V: TRBV7-9
size: -
D: TRBD1
DNA: TGTGCCAGCAGCGCCCAGGGGGGTAGCACTGAAGCTTTCTTT
CDR3: CASSAQGGSTEAFF

J: TRBJ2-1
V: TRBV19
size: -
D: -
DNA: TGTGCCAGTAGTATATATCCCGGAGGGCCTGTTGAGCAGTTCTTC
CDR3: CASSIYPGGPVEQFF

J: TRBJ2-7
V: TRBV29-1
size: -
D: -
DNA: TGCAGCACCTGGGACGGGTCCTACGAGCAGTACTTC
CDR3: CSTWDGSYEQYF

J: TRBJ2-1
V: TRBV7-2
size: -
D: -
DNA: TGTGCCAGCAGCTTAGCCACAAGGGTTTACAATGAGCAGTTCTTC
CDR3: CASSLATRVYNEQFF

J: TRBJ2-1
V: TRBV24-1
size: -
D: -
DNA: TGTGCCACCAGTGCAGTTGGAGGGCCCAGTGAGCAGTTCTTC
CDR3: CATSAVGGPSEQFF

J: TRBJ2-7
V: TRBV7-2
size: -
D: -
DNA: TGTGCCAGCAGCTTAGTTGTACTAGGGTTTAACTCCGAGCAGTACTTC
CDR3: CASSLVVLGFNSEQYF

J: TRBJ1-5
V: TRBV19
size: -
D: -
DNA: TGTGCCAGTAGTATCGGTTGGGGGGAGCAGCCCCAGCATTTT
CDR3: CASSIGWGEQPQHF

J: TRBJ2-7
V: TRBV7-2
size: -
D: -
DNA: TGTGCCAGCAGCTTAGGTGGGAGGAGGGTCTACGAGCAGTACTTC
CDR3: CASSLGGRRVYEQYF

J: TRBJ2-3
V: TRBV6-2/TRBV6-3
size: -
D: TRBD2
DNA: TGTGCCAGCAGTTACTCGACTAGCCCTAGCACAGATACGCAGTATTTT
CDR3: CASSYSTSPSTDTQYF

J: TRBJ1-2
V: TRBV20-1
size: -
D: -
DNA: TGCAGCACGCCGGCTGGCTACACCTTC
CDR3: CSTPAGYTF

J: TRBJ2-3
V: TRBV7-2
size: -
D: -
DNA: TGTGCCACCCGCAACACAGATACGCAGTATTTT
CDR3: CATRNTDTQYF

J: TRBJ2-7
V: TRBV29-1
size: -
D: -
DNA: TGCAGCGTCTCGGTGGGGGCTGGGACCTACGAGCAGTACTTC
CDR3: CSVSVGAGTYEQYF

J: TRBJ2-1
V: TRBV14
size: -
D: -
DNA: TGTGCCAGCAGCCCCTACATGCTAACCTACAATGAGCAGTTCTTC
CDR3: CASSPYMLTYNEQFF

J: TRBJ2-3
V: TRBV5-8
size: -
D: -
DNA: TGTGCCAGCAGCTTGACCCTATGGCCCCTCGGTGGGACAGATACGCAGTATTTT
CDR3: CASSLTLWPLGGTDTQYF

J: TRBJ2-2
V: TRBV19
size: -
D: -
DNA: TGTGCCAGTACGGGTTTGGGCAACACCGGGGAGCTGTTTTTT
CDR3: CASTGLGNTGELFF

J: TRBJ1-1
V: TRBV19
size: -
D: -
DNA: TGTGCCAGTAGCGTTAAGGGGGACACTGAAGCTTTCTTT
CDR3: CASSVKGDTEAFF

J: TRBJ2-3
V: TRBV6-1
size: -
D: TRBD2
DNA: TGTGCCAGCAGTGAAAGGACTAGCGGGAGGGATACGCAGTATTTT
CDR3: CASSERTSGRDTQYF

J: TRBJ2-7
V: TRBV25-1
size: -
D: TRBD1
DNA: TGTGCCAGCAGCCAAGACAGGGGGTCCTACGAGCAGTACTTC
CDR3: CASSQDRGSYEQYF

J: TRBJ2-3
V: TRBV27
size: -
D: TRBD1
DNA: TGTGCCAGCAGTTTAAGGGGGACAGTTTTCCGCACAGATACGCAGTATTTT
CDR3: CASSLRGTVFRTDTQYF

J: TRBJ2-7
V: TRBV15
size: once
D: TRBD2
DNA: TGTGCCACCAGCATTACTAGCGGGGCGAGCTCCTACGAGCAGTACTTC
CDR3: CATSITSGASSYEQYF

J: TRBJ2-2
V: TRBV29-1
size: -
D: -
DNA: TGCAGCGTCCGCAAAACCGGGGAGCTGTTTTTT
CDR3: CSVRKTGELFF

J: TRBJ1-5
V: TRBV7-8
size: -
D: -
DNA: TGTGCCAGCAGCCCTTCAGGGGCAGGGCTAGGACAGCCCCAGCATTTT
CDR3: CASSPSGAGLGQPQHF

J: TRBJ2-7
V: TRBV11-2
size: -
D: -
DNA: TGTGCCAGCAGCGCCGGGACTTCTTACGAGCAGTACTTC
CDR3: CASSAGTSYEQYF

J: TRBJ2-2
V: TRBV2
size: -
D: TRBD1
DNA: TGTGCCAGCAGTGCCGACAGGGCAAACACCGGGGAGCTGTTTTTT
CDR3: CASSADRANTGELFF

J: TRBJ2-2
V: TRBV4-2
size: -
D: TRBD2
DNA: TGTGCCAGCAGCAGTCGACTAGCGGGAGGTTCAACCGGGGAGCTGTTTTTT
CDR3: CASSSRLAGGSTGELFF

J: TRBJ1-1
V: TRBV14
size: few
D: -
DNA: TGTGCCAGCAGCCAAGGGTCTTTCGTAACCGGTAAAGGCACTGAAGCTTTCTTT
CDR3: CASSQGSFVTGKGTEAFF

J: TRBJ2-7
V: TRBV30
size: -
D: -
DNA: TGTGCCTGGAGGAGGGGAGACAGCCCCTACGAGCAGTACTTC
CDR3: CAWRRGDSPYEQYF

J: TRBJ2-1
V: TRBV9
size: -
D: -
DNA: TGTGCCAGCAGCGTAGAGAGCGCGGGCGCGAGCTCCTACAATGAGCAGTTCTTC
CDR3: CASSVESAGASSYNEQFF

J: TRBJ2-5
V: TRBV18
size: -
D: -
DNA: TGTGCCAGCTCACCACGACAGGAAGAGACCCAGTACTTC
CDR3: CASSPRQEETQYF

J: TRBJ1-4
V: TRBV29-1
size: -
D: -
DNA: TGCAGCGTTCTCCCAACGGGTGAAAAACTGTTTTTT
CDR3: CSVLPTGEKLFF

J: TRBJ2-2
V: TRBV7-2
size: -
D: -
DNA: TGTGCCAGCAGCTTAGCTAGGACAGATACCGGGGAGCTGTTTTTT
CDR3: CASSLARTDTGELFF

J: TRBJ1-1
V: TRBV20-1
size: -
D: -
DNA: TGCAGTGCTAGAGATCAGCTTGAAGCTTTCTTT
CDR3: CSARDQLEAFF

J: TRBJ1-5
V: TRBV7-8
size: -
D: -
DNA: TGTGCCAGCAGCTTCCAGAGTAATCAGCCCCAGCATTTT
CDR3: CASSFQSNQPQHF

J: TRBJ2-3
V: TRBV6-5
size: -
D: -
DNA: TGTGCCAGCTGGGGCAGGTCTAGCACAGATACGCAGTATTTT
CDR3: CASWGRSSTDTQYF

J: TRBJ2-7
V: TRBV24-1
size: -
D: -
DNA: TGTGCCACCAGTGATAGCAGGGCCTACGAGCAGTACTTC
CDR3: CATSDSRAYEQYF

J: TRBJ1-1
V: TRBV6-2/TRBV6-3
size: -
D: -
DNA: TGTGCCAGCAACCCTACTATGGGCGCTAGAAGGGGCACTGAAGCTTTCTTT
CDR3: CASNPTMGARRGTEAFF

J: TRBJ1-2
V: TRBV24-1
size: -
D: TRBD1
DNA: TGTGCCACCAGTGAGAGCCGGGACAGAGTTGGCTACACCTTC
CDR3: CATSESRDRVGYTF

J: TRBJ1-2
V: TRBV4-1
size: -
D: -
DNA: TGCGCCAGCAGCCAAGATGGTGGGGGCTCCTATGGCTACACCTTC
CDR3: CASSQDGGGSYGYTF

J: TRBJ2-7
V: TRBV7-6
size: -
D: TRBD2
DNA: TGTGCCAGCAGCTTAGCGGGAGGGCCAAGCTACGAGCAGTACTTC
CDR3: CASSLAGGPSYEQYF

J: TRBJ2-1
V: TRBV5-1
size: -
D: -
DNA: TGCGCCAGCAGCTTGGAGGTATCCTACAATGAGCAGTTCTTC
CDR3: CASSLEVSYNEQFF

J: TRBJ1-2
V: TRBV6-5
size: -
D: TRBD1
DNA: TGTGCCAGCAGTAAGACAGGGAATGGCTACACCTTC
CDR3: CASSKTGNGYTF

J: TRBJ2-3
V: TRBV7-2
size: -
D: -
DNA: TGTGCCAGCAGCTCCCGAGGTTTCGGGGGGCGGGTAGATACGCAGTATTTT
CDR3: CASSSRGFGGRVDTQYF

J: TRBJ2-2
V: TRBV9
size: -
D: -
DNA: TGTGCCAGCAGCGTACAGGGGGGTGGGATAACCGGGGAGCTGTTTTTT
CDR3: CASSVQGGGITGELFF

J: TRBJ1-2
V: TRBV29-1
size: -
D: -
DNA: TGCAGCGCAAAACCAGGGACACTTAACTATGGCTACACCTTC
CDR3: CSAKPGTLNYGYTF

J: TRBJ1-1
V: TRBV12-3/TRBV12-4
size: -
D: -
DNA: TGTGCCAGCAGTCCCCGTGGGGTTGAAGCTTTCTTT
CDR3: CASSPRGVEAFF

J: TRBJ1-3
V: TRBV7-2
size: once
D: -
DNA: TGTGCCAGCAGCTTGGGTTATTTCTCTGGAAACACCATATATTTT
CDR3: CASSLGYFSGNTIYF

J: TRBJ1-3
V: TRBV23-1
size: -
D: -
DNA: TGCGCCAGCAGCCCAGACAGGCTCGGAGGAAACACCATATATTTT
CDR3: CASSPDRLGGNTIYF

J: TRBJ1-5
V: TRBV28
size: -
D: -
DNA: TGTGCCAGCAGTTCCCTACACGCCCCCGACCCTAGCAATCAGCCCCAGCATTTT
CDR3: CASSSLHAPDPSNQPQHF